The T cell receptor beta chain under discussion was sequenced for a study of blood T cell repertoires in COVID-19. This CDR3 region has 15 residues. Germline values: CDR1 MNHEY, CDR2 SVGAGI. As concerns this clone: Its ends do not fully match the called genes, so a read error is possible.

Profiled with immunoSEQ multiplex PCR; TCRdb holds only in-frame clones, not every one. The sample contains under 200,000 clones, roughly 90% of which appear only once. This sequence originates from a man younger than 30 with acute or convalescent COVID-19. The rearrangement links TRBV6-5 to TRBJ2-2; no definite D call. The sequenced material came from peripheral blood. The CDR3 sequence is CAARRAYSNAGELFF. As DNA, the CDR3 is TGTGCCGCACGTCGTGCCTACTCGAACGCCGGGGAGCTGTTTTTT.